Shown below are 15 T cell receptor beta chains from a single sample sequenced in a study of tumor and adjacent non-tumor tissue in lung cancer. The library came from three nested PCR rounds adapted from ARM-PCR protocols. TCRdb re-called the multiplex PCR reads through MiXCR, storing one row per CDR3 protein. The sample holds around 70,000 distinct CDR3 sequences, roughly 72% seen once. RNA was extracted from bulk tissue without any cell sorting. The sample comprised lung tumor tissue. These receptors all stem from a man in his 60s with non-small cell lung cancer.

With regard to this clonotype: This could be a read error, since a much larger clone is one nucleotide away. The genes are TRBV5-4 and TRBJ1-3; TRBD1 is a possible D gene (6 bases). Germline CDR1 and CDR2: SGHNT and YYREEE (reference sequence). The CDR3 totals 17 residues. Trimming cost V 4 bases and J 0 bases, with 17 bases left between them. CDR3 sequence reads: CASSSGQGPSSGNTIYF. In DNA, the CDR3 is TGTGCCAGCAGCAGTGGGCAGGGGCCTAGCTCTGGAAACACCATATATTTT.

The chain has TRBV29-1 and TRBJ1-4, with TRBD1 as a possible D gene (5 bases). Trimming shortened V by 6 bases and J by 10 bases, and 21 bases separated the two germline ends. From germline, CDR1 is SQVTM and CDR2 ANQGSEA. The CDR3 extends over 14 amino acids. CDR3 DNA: TGCAGCGTCGGAGGAGGGCAGGGAGACGGAAAACTGTTTTTT. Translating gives CSVGGGQGDGKLFF.

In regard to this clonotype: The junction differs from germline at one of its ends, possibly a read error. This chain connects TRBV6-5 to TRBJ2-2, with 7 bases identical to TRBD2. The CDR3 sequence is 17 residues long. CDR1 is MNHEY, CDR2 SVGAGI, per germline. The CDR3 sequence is CASSQSAGATNTGELFF. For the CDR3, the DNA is TGTGCCAGCAGTCAATCGGCGGGAGCGACGAACACCGGGGAACTGTTTTTT.

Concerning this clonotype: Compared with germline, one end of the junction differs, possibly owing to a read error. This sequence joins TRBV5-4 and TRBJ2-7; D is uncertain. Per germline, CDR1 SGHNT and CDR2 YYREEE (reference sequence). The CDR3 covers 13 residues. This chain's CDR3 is CASSLELGYEKYF. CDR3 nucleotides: TGTGCCAGCAGCTTGGAGCTAGGCTACGAGAAGTACTTC.

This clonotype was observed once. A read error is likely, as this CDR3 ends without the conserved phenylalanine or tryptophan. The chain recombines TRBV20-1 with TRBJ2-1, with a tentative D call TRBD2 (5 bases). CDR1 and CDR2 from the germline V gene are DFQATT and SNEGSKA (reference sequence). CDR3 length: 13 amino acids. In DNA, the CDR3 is TGCATTGCTAGTATTAGAGCGGACAATGAGCAGTTCCTC. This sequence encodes CIASIRADNEQFL.

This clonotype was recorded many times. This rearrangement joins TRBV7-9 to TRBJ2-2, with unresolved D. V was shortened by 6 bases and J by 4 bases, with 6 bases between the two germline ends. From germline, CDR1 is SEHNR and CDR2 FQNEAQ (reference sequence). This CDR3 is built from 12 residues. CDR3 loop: CASRKVTGELFF. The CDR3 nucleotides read TGTGCCAGCAGAAAGGTCACCGGGGAGCTGTTTTTT.

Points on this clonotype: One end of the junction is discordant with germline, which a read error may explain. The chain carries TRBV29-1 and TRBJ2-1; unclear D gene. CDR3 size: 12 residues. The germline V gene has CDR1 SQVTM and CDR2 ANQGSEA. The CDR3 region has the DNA TGCCGCGTTGACGGGCAGATCGGGGAGCAGTTCTTC. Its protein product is CRVDGQIGEQFF.

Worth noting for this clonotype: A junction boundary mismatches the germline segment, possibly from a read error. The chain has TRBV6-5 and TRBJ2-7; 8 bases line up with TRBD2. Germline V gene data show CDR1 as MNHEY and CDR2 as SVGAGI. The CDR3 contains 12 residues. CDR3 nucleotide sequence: TGTACCAGCCGAAGCGGGAGCTACGGGCAGTACTTC. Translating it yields CTSRSGSYGQYF.

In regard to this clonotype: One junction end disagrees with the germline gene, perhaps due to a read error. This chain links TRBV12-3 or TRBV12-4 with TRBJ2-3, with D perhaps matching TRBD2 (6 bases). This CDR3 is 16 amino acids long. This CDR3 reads CTSSLAGIGRTDTQYF. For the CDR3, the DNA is TGTACCAGCAGTCTGGCCGGGATAGGGAGGACAGATACGCAGTATTTT.

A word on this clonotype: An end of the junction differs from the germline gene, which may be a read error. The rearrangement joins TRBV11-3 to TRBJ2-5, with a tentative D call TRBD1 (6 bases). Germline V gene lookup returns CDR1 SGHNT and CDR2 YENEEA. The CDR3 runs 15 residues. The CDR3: CASSLTSDSQETQYF. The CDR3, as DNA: TGTGCAAGCAGCTTAACCTCGGACAGTCAAGAGACCCAGTACTTC.

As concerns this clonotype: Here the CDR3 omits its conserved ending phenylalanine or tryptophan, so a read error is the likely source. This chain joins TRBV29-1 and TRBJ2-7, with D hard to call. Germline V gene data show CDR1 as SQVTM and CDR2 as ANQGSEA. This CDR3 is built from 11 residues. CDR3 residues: CNVEVIHEQYS. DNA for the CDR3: TGCAACGTTGAAGTAATCCACGAGCAGTACTCC.

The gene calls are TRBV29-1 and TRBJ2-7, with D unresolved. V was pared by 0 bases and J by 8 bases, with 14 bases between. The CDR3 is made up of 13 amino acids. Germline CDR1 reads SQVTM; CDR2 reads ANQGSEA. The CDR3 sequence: CSVEDPVEYKQYF. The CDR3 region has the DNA TGCAGCGTTGAAGATCCGGTAGAATACAAGCAGTACTTC.

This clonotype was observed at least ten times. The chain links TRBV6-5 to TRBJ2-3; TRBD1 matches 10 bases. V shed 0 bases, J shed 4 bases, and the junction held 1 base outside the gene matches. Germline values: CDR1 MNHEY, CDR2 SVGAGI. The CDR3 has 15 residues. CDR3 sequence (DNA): TGTGCCAGCAGTTACTCGGGGACAGGGGCAGATACGCAGTATTTT. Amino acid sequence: CASSYSGTGADTQYF.

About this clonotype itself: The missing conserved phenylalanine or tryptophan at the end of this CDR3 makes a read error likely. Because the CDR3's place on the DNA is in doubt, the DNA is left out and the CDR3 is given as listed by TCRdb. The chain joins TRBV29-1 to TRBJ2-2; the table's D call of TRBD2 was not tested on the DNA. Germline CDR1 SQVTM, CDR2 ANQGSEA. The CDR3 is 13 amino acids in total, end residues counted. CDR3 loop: CSVRLTNTGELVI.

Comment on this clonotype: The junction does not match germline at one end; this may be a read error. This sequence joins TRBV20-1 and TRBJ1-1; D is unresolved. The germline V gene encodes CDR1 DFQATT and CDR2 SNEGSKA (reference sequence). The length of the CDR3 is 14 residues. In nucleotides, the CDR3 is TGCAGTGCTATGGACGGGCAAGGTACAACTGAAACTTTCTTT. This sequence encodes CSAMDGQGTTETFF.